This TCR beta chain was recorded in a study of T cell responses to AZD1222 COVID-19 vaccine. Sequencing used immunoSEQ multiplex PCR; TCRdb keeps in-frame clones, though not all of them. The repertoire consists of about 83,000 clones, with roughly 88% occurring once and the leading ten covering approximately 5%. V dropped 4 bases and J dropped 0 bases, with 7 bases sitting between them. Germline CDR1 and CDR2: SGHVS and FQNEAQ. The CDR3 contains 14 residues. Note on this clone: No antigen is known for it.

Regarding the study as a whole: Only a handful of people who got AZD1222 tested seropositive at baseline.

Source: peripheral blood, taken on day 0 of MenACWY control vaccination. The receptor comes from an adult in good health. The chain combines TRBV7-8 with TRBJ1-3; D unclear. The CDR3 spells CASSSISSGNTIYF. The CDR3 DNA follows: TGTGCCAGCAGCTCTATTAGCTCTGGAAACACCATATATTTT. The complete variable domain, with remaining parts taken from reference TRBV7-8 and TRBJ1-3, reads GAGVSQSPRYKVAKRGQDVALRCDPISGHVSLFWYQQALGQGPEFLTYFQNEAQLDKSGLPSDRFFAERPEGSVSTLKIQRTQQEDSAVYLCASSSISSGNTIYFGEGSWLTVV.